This passage covers 20 T cell receptor beta chains from one sample sequenced in a study of T cells after somatic rescue of genetic block. The table came from immunoSEQ multiplex PCR; TCRdb's copy has only in-frame clones and leaves some out. The sample contains fewer than 150,000 clones, about 93% of which appear only once. The material sequenced was peripheral blood mononuclear cells (PBMCs). These receptors were collected from a woman aged 18 to 35.

This clone occurred once. V gene TRBV7-2 combines with J gene TRBJ2-7; D remains unclear. Trimming left V 2 bases short and J 2 bases short, with 10 bases between. Germline CDR1 reads SGHTA; CDR2 reads FQGNSA. This CDR3 has 14 residues. The CDR3 sequence is CASSLLDGPYEQYF. CDR3 bases: TGTGCCAGCAGCTTACTGGACGGTCCCTACGAGCAGTACTTC.

The chain joins TRBV6-5 to TRBJ2-1; unclear D gene. The V gene lost 1 base and the J gene lost 6 bases, with 7 bases spanning the gap. The CDR3 contains 13 residues. The germline V gene encodes CDR1 MNHEY and CDR2 SVGAGI. CDR3 sequence (DNA): TGTGCCAGCAGTTACTACTTTGGCAATGAGCAGTTCTTC. Protein sequence: CASSYYFGNEQFF.

V and J are TRBV9 and TRBJ2-1; TRBD1 aligns across 8 bases. The CDR3 totals 15 residues. J gave up 1 base and V 3 bases, and 3 bases lay outside the gene matches. Per germline, CDR1 SGDLS and CDR2 YYNGEE. The CDR3 loop is CASSEQGVSYNEQFF. The DNA of the CDR3 is TGTGCCAGCAGCGAACAGGGGGTTTCCTACAATGAGCAGTTCTTC.

The table lists this clone with a few counts. The genes are TRBV5-8 and TRBJ2-3; D unresolved. Germline V gene sequence: CDR1 SGHTS, CDR2 YDEGEE. V gave up 0 bases and J gave up 4 bases, with 9 bases separating them. The CDR3 is 14 residues long. CDR3 DNA: TGTGCCAGCAGCTTGGCGTCCGGCCCAGATACGCAGTATTTT. It translates to CASSLASGPDTQYF.

The CDR3 spells CATSRDQVNTEAFF. The CDR3 DNA reads as TGTGCCACCAGCAGAGATCAGGTGAACACTGAAGCTTTCTTT. The rearrangement joins TRBV15 to TRBJ1-1; D is unclear. V shed 0 bases and J shed 0 bases, with 5 bases lying between them. The CDR3 extends over 14 amino acids. Germline assignment: CDR1 LNHNV and CDR2 YYDKDF (reference sequence).

This rearrangement joins TRBV7-8 to TRBJ1-5; a possible D gene is TRBD1 (6 bases). V shed 5 bases and J shed 5 bases, with 22 bases lying between them. The CDR3 is 17 amino acids. Germline CDR1 is SGHVS and CDR2 is FQNEAQ. This CDR3 reads CASSVLGWTEKYQPQHF. The CDR3 DNA reads as TGTGCCAGCAGCGTATTGGGATGGACAGAAAAATATCAGCCCCAGCATTTT.

This clone has a handful of counts. The rearrangement joins TRBV6-6 to TRBJ1-1; D might be TRBD1 (5 bases). V gave up 4 bases and J gave up 0 bases, with 6 bases separating them. Germline V gene sequence: CDR1 MNHNY, CDR2 SVGAGI (reference sequence). This CDR3 spans 13 amino acids. CDR3 sequence reads: CASSSRVNTEAFF. CDR3 DNA sequence: TGTGCCAGCAGTTCCAGGGTGAACACTGAAGCTTTCTTT.

J is TRBJ1-1 and V is TRBV4-3; D perhaps matches TRBD1 (6 bases). Trimming cost V 8 bases and J 5 bases, with 12 bases left between them. The germline CDR1 and CDR2 sequences are LGHNA and YSLEER. The CDR3 extends over 12 amino acids. CDR3 residues: CASSGQRTEAFF. The CDR3 DNA is TGCGCCAGCTCCGGACAGAGGACTGAAGCTTTCTTT.

The rearrangement joins TRBV28 to TRBJ1-4; D possibly corresponds to TRBD1 (5 bases). This CDR3 comprises 14 residues. Trimming took off 4 bases at V and 3 bases at J, with 9 bases between the two ends. Germline CDR1 and CDR2: MDHEN and SYDVKM. The CDR3 nucleotides read TGTGCCAGCAGTTCGGGGCAGGCTAATGAAAAACTGTTTTTT. As protein: CASSSGQANEKLFF.

The chain carries TRBV30 and TRBJ2-5, with 7 bases aligning to TRBD2. Unmatched junction bases numbered 7, after V lost 3 bases and J lost 3 bases. The V gene's germline CDR1 is GTSNPN and CDR2 SVGIG (reference sequence). The CDR3 extends over 14 amino acids. CDR3 sequence reads: CAWRWRLAEETQYF. As DNA, the CDR3 is TGTGCCTGGAGGTGGCGGCTAGCGGAAGAGACCCAGTACTTC.

This clone has only one observation. DNA of the CDR3: TGTGCCAGCAGCCAAACCGGGAGAGCGGGGGGGCTCACAGATACGCAGTATTTT. It specifies CASSQTGRAGGLTDTQYF. The V call is TRBV14, the J call TRBJ2-3, with TRBD2 matching over 10 bases. Trimming at V came to 2 bases and at J to 2 bases, leaving 10 bases not matched to a gene. The CDR3 is made up of 18 amino acids. Per the germline V gene, CDR1 is SGHDN and CDR2 is FVKESK.

V is TRBV5-4 and J is TRBJ1-2; D is ambiguous. Trimming took 4 bases from V and 8 from J, leaving 18 bases between them. The CDR3 totals 14 residues. Germline loops: CDR1 SGHNT, CDR2 YYREEE (reference sequence). The CDR3 loop reads CASSLGVASGGYTF. CDR3 bases: TGTGCCAGCAGCCTGGGTGTTGCCTCTGGGGGCTACACCTTC. The full variable domain, rest sourced from reference TRBV5-4 and TRBJ1-2, is ETGVTQSPTHLIKTRGQQVTLRCSSQSGHNTVSWYQQALGQGPQFIFQYYREEENGRGNFPPRFSGLQFPNYSSELNVNALELDDSALYLCASSLGVASGGYTFGSGTRLTVV.

The chain recombines TRBV6-1 with TRBJ2-1; no firm D call. Trimming removed 2 bases at V and 0 bases at J, with 8 bases between. Germline V CDR1 and CDR2: MNHNS, SASEGT. The CDR3 is 15 amino acids. For the CDR3, the DNA is TGTGCCAGCAGTGAAAACTCCCCCTCCTACAATGAGCAGTTCTTC. It specifies CASSENSPSYNEQFF.

This chain uses TRBV9 with TRBJ1-2; TRBD1 agrees at 7 bases. V shed 5 bases and J 7 bases; nucleotides not matched to a gene: 8. The germline gives CDR1 SGDLS, CDR2 YYNGEE. The CDR3 is made up of 13 amino acids. CDR3 region: CASSVTGVGGYTF. The DNA of the CDR3 is TGTGCCAGCAGTGTCACAGGGGTAGGTGGCTACACCTTC.

The gene calls are TRBV18 and TRBJ2-5; D may be TRBD2 (5 bases). Trimming took off 2 bases at V and 3 bases at J, with 10 bases between the two ends. The CDR3 spans 14 residues. Germline V gene data show CDR1 as KGHSH and CDR2 as LQKENI. The CDR3 bases are TGTGCCAGCTCACCAGGAGGCAGGAAAGAGACCCAGTACTTC. As protein: CASSPGGRKETQYF.

This clone was counted a few times. This sequence joins TRBV7-9 and TRBJ1-2, with D hard to call. CDR3 length: 14 amino acids. With 8 bases removed from V and 5 bases from J, the gap between germline ends came to 18 bases. CDR1 is SEHNR, CDR2 FQNEAQ, per germline (reference sequence). The CDR3 DNA sequence: TGTGCCAGCGAAAGGGAACGCCCGCGGTATGGCTACACCTTC. Translation: CASERERPRYGYTF. Combining the CDR3 with reference TRBV7-9 and TRBJ1-2 gives the whole variable domain DTGVSQNPRHKITKRGQNVTFRCDPISEHNRLYWYRQTLGQGPEFLTYFQNEAQLEKSRLLSDRFSAERPKGSFSTLEIQRTEQGDSAMYLCASERERPRYGYTFGSGTRLTVV.

The genes are TRBV5-1 and TRBJ2-1, with TRBD2 matching over 8 bases. CDR1 and CDR2 (germline): SGHRS, YFSETQ. The ends lost 2 bases at V and 7 bases at J; junction bases unmatched: 17. The CDR3 is 18 amino acids. The CDR3 sequence is CASSLLHPSGGAGNEQFF. The CDR3 DNA reads as TGCGCCAGCAGCTTACTCCACCCCTCGGGGGGGGCGGGGAATGAGCAGTTCTTC.

The rearrangement links TRBV21-1 to TRBJ1-1; TRBD1 is taken as the D call from the table, unchecked against the DNA. TRBV21-1 is labeled a pseudogene. The CDR3 covers 18 residues. The CDR3 loop reads CASSKKRGTGCANTEAFF. As DNA, the CDR3 is TGTGCCAGCAGCAAAAAGCGTGGGACAGGGTGTGCGAACACTGAAGCTTTCTTT.

This clone has just one count. This chain uses TRBV10-2 with TRBJ2-2; maybe TRBD2 (6 bases). Trimming pared 3 bases from V and 5 bases from J, leaving 13 bases between. The CDR3 totals 15 residues. Germline lookup yields CDR1 WSHSY and CDR2 SAAADI. This CDR3 is CASSDPGEVTGELFF. The CDR3 bases are TGCGCCAGCAGTGACCCCGGGGAGGTAACCGGGGAGCTGTTTTTT.

The V gene is TRBV7-2, the J gene TRBJ1-2; no firm D call. The CDR3 covers 14 residues. V lost 1 base and J lost 4, with 10 bases in between. Germline CDR1 is SGHTA and CDR2 is FQGNSA. CDR3 DNA sequence: TGTGCCAGCAGCTTAGATCGGCAGGTCTATGGCTACACCTTC. This sequence encodes CASSLDRQVYGYTF.